This TCR beta chain is drawn from a study of cytomegalovirus exposure and HLA in healthy donors. Trimming took 2 bases from V and 1 from J, leaving 20 bases between them. The germline V gene encodes CDR1 WNHNN and CDR2 SYGVQD (reference sequence). There are 18 residues in the CDR3. With 60 Vbeta and 13 Jbeta primers, the PCR was carried out. The table came from immunoSEQ multiplex PCR; TCRdb's copy has only in-frame clones and leaves some out. The sample yields around 100,000 clones, about four fifths seen once. Sequencing was carried out using PBMCs. The chain has TRBV10-1 and TRBJ1-1; no firm D call. The TCR sequence derives from a young woman in good health and CMV-seronegative. This chain's CDR3 is CASSEGGREPPTNTEAFF. As DNA, the CDR3 is TGCGCCAGCAGTGAGGGTGGTCGGGAGCCCCCCACGAACACTGAAGCTTTCTTT.